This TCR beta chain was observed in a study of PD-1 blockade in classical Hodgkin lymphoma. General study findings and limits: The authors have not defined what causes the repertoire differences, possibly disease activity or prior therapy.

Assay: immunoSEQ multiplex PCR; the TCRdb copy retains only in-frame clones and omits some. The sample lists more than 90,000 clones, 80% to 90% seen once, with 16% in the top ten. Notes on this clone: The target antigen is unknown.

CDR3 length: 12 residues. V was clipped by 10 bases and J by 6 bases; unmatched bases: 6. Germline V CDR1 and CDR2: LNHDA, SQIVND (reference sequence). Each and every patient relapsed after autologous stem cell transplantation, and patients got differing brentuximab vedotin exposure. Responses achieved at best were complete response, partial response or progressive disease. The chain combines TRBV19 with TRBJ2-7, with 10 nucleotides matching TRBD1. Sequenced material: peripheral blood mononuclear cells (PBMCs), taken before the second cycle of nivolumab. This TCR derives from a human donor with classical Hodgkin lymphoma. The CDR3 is CATNDRGREQYF. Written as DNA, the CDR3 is TGTGCCACGAACGACAGGGGGCGCGAGCAGTACTTC.